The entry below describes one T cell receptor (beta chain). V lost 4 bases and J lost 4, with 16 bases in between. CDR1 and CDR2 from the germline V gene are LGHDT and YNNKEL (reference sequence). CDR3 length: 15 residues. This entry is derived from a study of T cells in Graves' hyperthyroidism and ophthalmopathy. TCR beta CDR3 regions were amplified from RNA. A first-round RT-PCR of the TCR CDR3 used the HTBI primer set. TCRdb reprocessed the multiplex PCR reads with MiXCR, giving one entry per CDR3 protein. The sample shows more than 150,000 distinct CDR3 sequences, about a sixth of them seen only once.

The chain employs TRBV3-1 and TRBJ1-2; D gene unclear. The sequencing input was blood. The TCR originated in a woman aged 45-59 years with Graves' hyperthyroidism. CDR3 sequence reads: CASSPKAETRYGYTF. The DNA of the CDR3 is TGTGCCAGCAGCCCTAAAGCCGAGACGCGCTATGGCTACACCTTC.